The 10 T cell receptor beta chains below come from one sample, sequenced in a study of neurological immune-mediated disorders. TCRdb re-called the 5' RACE reads through MiXCR, storing one row per CDR3 protein. The repertoire holds about 50,000 distinct CDR3 sequences, with 10% as singletons. Sequences were obtained from PBMCs. The receptors come from a woman aged 40-49 years with HTLV-1-associated myelopathy (HAM/TSP).

This clonotype occurred many times. V and J are TRBV7-2 and TRBJ2-3, with 10 bases fitting TRBD1. V trimming: 5 bases; J trimming: 1 base; junction bases outside the gene matches: 3. The germline V gene encodes CDR1 SGHTA and CDR2 FQGNSA. The CDR3 sequence is 15 residues long. The CDR3 here is CASSPGQGGTDTQYF. The CDR3 DNA follows: TGTGCCAGCAGCCCCGGACAGGGGGGCACAGATACGCAGTATTTT.

This clonotype occurred many times. The V and J genes are TRBV6-2 or TRBV6-3 and TRBJ2-3, with D perhaps TRBD2 (5 bases). CDR1 MNHEY and CDR2 SVGEGT come from the germline V gene. Trimming removed 7 bases at V and 10 bases at J, with 18 bases between. The CDR3 sequence is 13 residues long. The CDR3 protein is CASTPGSRRAQYF. The DNA for the CDR3 is TGTGCCAGCACCCCGGGAAGCCGGAGAGCGCAGTATTTT.

This clonotype was detected ten times or more. The CDR3 DNA sequence: TGTGCCAGCAGTGTTTCGGAGTTGAACTATGGCTACACCTTC. It encodes CASSVSELNYGYTF. The chain joins TRBV2 to TRBJ1-2; D unresolved. Germline values: CDR1 SNHLY, CDR2 FYNNEI. V was pared by 4 bases and J by 2 bases, with 11 bases between. CDR3 length: 14 residues.

The V and J genes are TRBV21-1 and TRBJ1-1. TRBV21-1 is described as a pseudogene. The CDR3 totals 13 residues. For the CDR3, the DNA is TGTGCCAGCAGCAAATGGGTAACTACTGAAGCTTTCTTT. This translates into CASSKWVTTEAFF.

The table lists this clonotype with many counts. V and J are TRBV7-2 and TRBJ2-1, with D tentatively TRBD1 (7 bases). The CDR3 spans 13 residues. CDR1 SGHTA and CDR2 FQGNSA come from the germline V gene. Trimming removed 0 bases at V and 13 bases at J, with 13 bases between. The CDR3 DNA sequence: TGTGCCAGCAGCTTAGCCGGAGGGACAGACCAGTTCTTC. This sequence encodes CASSLAGGTDQFF. The full variable domain, with the rest looked up from reference TRBV7-2 and TRBJ2-1, is GAGVSQSPSNKVTEKGKDVELRCDPISGHTALYWYRQSLGQGLEFLIYFQGNSAPDKSGLPSDRFSAERTGGSVSTLTIQRTQQEDSAVYLCASSLAGGTDQFFGPGTRLTVL.

Many counts were recorded for this clonotype. This chain links TRBV7-2 with TRBJ1-3; D gene ambiguous. CDR3 length: 14 residues. Trimming left V 5 bases short and J 2 bases short, with 10 bases between. From germline, CDR1 is SGHTA and CDR2 FQGNSA. The CDR3 DNA reads as TGTGCCAGCAGCCCCCTAGGACCTGGAAACACCATATATTTT. This sequence encodes CASSPLGPGNTIYF.

There are many counts of this clonotype. The chain couples TRBV29-1 to TRBJ2-5; 7 nucleotides match TRBD1. The CDR3 contains 14 residues. V lost 5 bases and J lost 1; bases outside the gene matches: 7. Germline loops: CDR1 SQVTM, CDR2 ANQGSEA. The DNA for the CDR3 is TGCAGCGTTAGAAGCACAGGGGTCCAAGAGACCCAGTACTTC. As protein: CSVRSTGVQETQYF.

Ten or more counts support this clonotype. CDR3 protein: CASSLGLAPSEQYF. CDR3 nucleotides: TGTGCCAGCAGCTTAGGACTAGCGCCTAGCGAGCAGTACTTC. The rearrangement joins TRBV7-2 to TRBJ2-7; 8 bases agree with TRBD2. Germline trimming cut 1 base from V and 6 bases from J; bases unmatched to any gene: 5. Germline V gives CDR1 SGHTA, CDR2 FQGNSA. The CDR3 spans 14 residues.

This clonotype has ten or more counts. The V gene is TRBV12-3 or TRBV12-4, the J gene TRBJ2-6, with D perhaps being TRBD1 or TRBD2 (6 bases each). This CDR3 region has 17 residues. Trimming stripped 10 bases from V and 3 bases from J, with 22 bases between. The CDR3 DNA is TGTGCCACTCGCCTTTCCGGGGGCGCTTTTGGGGCCAACGTCCTGACTTTC. This encodes CATRLSGGAFGANVLTF.

This clonotype appeared many times. The gene calls are TRBV12-3 or TRBV12-4 and TRBJ2-7; 9 bases are a match to TRBD1. V lost 6 bases and J lost 2; bases outside the gene matches: 5. The CDR3 covers 14 residues. CDR3 protein: CASRDRGIAYEQYF. CDR3 nucleotides: TGTGCCAGCAGAGACAGGGGGATTGCCTACGAGCAGTACTTC.